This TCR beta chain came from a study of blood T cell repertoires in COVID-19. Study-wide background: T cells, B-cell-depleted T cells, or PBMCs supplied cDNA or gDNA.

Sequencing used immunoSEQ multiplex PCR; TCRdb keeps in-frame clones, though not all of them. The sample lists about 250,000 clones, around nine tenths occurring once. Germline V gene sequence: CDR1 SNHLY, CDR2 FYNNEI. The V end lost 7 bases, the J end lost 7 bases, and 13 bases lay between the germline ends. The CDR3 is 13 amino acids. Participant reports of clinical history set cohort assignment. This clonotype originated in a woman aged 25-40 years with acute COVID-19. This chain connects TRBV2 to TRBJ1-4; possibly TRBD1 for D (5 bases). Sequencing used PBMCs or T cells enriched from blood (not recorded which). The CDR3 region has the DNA TGTGCCAGCATCGACAGAACTCCTGAAAAACTGTTTTTT. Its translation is CASIDRTPEKLFF.